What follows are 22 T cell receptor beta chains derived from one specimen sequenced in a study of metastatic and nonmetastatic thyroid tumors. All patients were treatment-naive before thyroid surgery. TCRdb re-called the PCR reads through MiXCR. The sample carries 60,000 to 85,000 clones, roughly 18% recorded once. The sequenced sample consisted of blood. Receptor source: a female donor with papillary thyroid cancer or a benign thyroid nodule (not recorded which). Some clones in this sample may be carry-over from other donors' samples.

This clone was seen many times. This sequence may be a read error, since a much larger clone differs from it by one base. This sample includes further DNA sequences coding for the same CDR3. The CDR3 nucleotides read TGTGCCAGCAGCCAGGGAACAGGGGGGGATACGCAGTATTTT. It specifies CASSQGTGGDTQYF. The gene calls are TRBV6-1 and TRBJ2-3, with TRBD1 matching 8 bases. V trimming: 6 bases; J trimming: 6 bases; junction bases outside the gene matches: 8. The germline V gene encodes CDR1 MNHNS and CDR2 SASEGT. The CDR3 runs to 14 residues.

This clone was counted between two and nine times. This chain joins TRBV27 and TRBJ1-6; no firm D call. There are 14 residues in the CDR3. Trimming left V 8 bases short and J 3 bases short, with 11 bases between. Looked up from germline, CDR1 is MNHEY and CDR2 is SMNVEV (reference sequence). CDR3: CASGSTVYNSPLHF. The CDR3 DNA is TGTGCCAGCGGCTCGACTGTCTATAATTCACCCCTCCACTTT.

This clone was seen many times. CDR3 region: CSVGINEKLFF. Written as DNA, the CDR3 is TGCAGCGTTGGTATTAATGAAAAACTGTTTTTT. The chain uses TRBV29-1 and TRBJ1-4; D not resolved. CDR1 is SQVTM and CDR2 is ANQGSEA in the germline V gene. Trimming pared 4 bases from V and 4 bases from J, leaving 4 bases between. There are 11 residues in the CDR3.

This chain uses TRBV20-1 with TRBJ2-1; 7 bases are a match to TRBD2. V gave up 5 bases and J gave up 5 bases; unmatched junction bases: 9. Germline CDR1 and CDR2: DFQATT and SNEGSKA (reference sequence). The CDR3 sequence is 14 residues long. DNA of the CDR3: TGCAGTGCTTTACGCCGGGACTACAACAATGAGCAGTTCTTC. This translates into CSALRRDYNNEQFF.

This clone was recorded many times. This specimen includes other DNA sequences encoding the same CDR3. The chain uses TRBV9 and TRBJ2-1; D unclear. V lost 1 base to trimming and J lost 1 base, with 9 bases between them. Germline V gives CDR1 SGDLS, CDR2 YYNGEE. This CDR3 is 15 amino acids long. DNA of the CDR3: TGTGCCAGCAGCGTAAGTGGGATTTCCTACAATGAGCAGTTCTTC. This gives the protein CASSVSGISYNEQFF. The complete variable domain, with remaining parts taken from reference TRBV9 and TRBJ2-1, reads DSGVTQTPKHLITATGQRVTLRCSPRSGDLSVYWYQQSLDQGLQFLIQYYNGEERAKGNILERFSAQQFPDLHSELNLSSLELGDSALYFCASSVSGISYNEQFFGPGTRLTVL.

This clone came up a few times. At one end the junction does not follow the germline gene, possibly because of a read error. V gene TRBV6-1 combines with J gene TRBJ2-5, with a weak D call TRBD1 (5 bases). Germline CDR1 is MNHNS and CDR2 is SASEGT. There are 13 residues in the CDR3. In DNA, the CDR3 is TGTGCCAGCAGCGAAGACAGACAAGAGACCCAGTACTTC. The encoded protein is CASSEDRQETQYF.

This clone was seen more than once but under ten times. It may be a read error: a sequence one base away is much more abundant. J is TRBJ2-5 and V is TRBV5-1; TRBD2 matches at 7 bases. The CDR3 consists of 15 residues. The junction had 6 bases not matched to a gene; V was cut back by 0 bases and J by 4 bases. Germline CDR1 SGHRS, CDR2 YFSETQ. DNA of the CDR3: TGCGCCAGCAGCTTGGTGGCGGGAGTGGGAGAGACCCAGTACTTC. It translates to CASSLVAGVGETQYF.

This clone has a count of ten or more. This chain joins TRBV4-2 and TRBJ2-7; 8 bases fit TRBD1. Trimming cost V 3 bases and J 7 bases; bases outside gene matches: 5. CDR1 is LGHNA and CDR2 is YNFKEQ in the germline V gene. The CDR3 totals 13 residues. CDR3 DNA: TGTGCCAGCAGCCAGCTGGACAGGGAAGAGCAGTACTTC. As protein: CASSQLDREEQYF.

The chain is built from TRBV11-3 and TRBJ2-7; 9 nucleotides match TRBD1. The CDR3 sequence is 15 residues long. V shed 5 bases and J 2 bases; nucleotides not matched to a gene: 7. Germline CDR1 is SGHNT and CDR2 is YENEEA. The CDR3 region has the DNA TGTGCCAGCAGCCTAGGACAGGGGTTTACCTACGAGCAGTACTTC. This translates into CASSLGQGFTYEQYF.

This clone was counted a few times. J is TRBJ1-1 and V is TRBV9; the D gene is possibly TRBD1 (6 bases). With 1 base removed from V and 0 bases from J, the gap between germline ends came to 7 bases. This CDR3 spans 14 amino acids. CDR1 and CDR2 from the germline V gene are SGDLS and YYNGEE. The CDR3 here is CASSVTGLNTEAFF. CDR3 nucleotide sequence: TGTGCCAGCAGCGTAACAGGGCTGAACACTGAAGCTTTCTTT.

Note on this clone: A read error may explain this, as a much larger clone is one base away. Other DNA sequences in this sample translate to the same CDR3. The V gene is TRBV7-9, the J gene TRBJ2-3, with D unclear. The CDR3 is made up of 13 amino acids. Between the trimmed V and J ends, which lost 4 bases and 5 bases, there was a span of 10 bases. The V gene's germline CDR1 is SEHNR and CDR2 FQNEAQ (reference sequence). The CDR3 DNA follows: TGTGCCAGCAGCTCGTTGAAGAGAGATACGCAGTATTTT. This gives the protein CASSSLKRDTQYF.

The CDR3 nucleotides read TGCGCCAGCAGTGAGTCGAATGGGGGCGGGGGTAACAATGAGCAGTTCTTC. Translation: CASSESNGGGGNNEQFF. The chain joins TRBV10-2 to TRBJ2-1; maybe TRBD2 (7 bases). Trimming pared 0 bases from V and 5 bases from J, leaving 17 bases between. Germline V gene lookup returns CDR1 WSHSY and CDR2 SAAADI. The CDR3 length is 17 residues.

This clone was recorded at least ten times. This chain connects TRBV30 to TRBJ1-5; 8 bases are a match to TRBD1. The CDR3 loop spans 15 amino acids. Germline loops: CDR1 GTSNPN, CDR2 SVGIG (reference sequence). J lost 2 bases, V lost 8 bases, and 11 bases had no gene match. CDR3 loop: CAAGTGPWGNQPQHF. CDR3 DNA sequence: TGTGCCGCCGGGACAGGACCTTGGGGCAATCAGCCCCAGCATTTT.

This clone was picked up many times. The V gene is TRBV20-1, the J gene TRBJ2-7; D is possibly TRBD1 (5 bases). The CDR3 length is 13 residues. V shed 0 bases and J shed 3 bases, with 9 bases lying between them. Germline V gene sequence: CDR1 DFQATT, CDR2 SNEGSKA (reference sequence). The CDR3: CSAREGRDYEQYF. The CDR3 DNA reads TGCAGTGCTAGAGAGGGCAGGGACTACGAGCAGTACTTC.

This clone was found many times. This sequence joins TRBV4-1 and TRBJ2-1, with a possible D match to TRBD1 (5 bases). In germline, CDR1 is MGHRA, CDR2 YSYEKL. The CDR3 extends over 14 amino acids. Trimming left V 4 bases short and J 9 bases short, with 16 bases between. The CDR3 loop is CASSLGLGVTEQFF. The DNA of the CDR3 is TGCGCCAGCAGCCTGGGGTTAGGGGTTACTGAGCAGTTCTTC.

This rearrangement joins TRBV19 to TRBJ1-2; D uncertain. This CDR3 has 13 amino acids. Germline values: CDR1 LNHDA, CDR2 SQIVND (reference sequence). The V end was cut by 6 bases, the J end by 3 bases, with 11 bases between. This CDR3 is CASRGSEDYGYTF. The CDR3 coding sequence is TGTGCCAGTAGAGGATCGGAGGACTATGGCTACACCTTC.

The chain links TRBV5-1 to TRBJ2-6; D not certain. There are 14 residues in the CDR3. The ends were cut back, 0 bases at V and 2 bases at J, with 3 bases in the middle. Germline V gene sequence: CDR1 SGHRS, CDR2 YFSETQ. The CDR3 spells CASSLDAGANVLTF. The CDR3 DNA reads TGCGCCAGCAGCTTGGATGCTGGGGCCAACGTCCTGACTTTC.

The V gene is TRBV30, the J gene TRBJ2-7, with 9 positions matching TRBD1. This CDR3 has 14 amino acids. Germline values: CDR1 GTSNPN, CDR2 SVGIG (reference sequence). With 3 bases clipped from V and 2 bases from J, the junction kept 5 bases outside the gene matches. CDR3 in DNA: TGTGCCTGGAGGGAGGGACAGGGACCCTACGAGCAGTACTTC. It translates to CAWREGQGPYEQYF.

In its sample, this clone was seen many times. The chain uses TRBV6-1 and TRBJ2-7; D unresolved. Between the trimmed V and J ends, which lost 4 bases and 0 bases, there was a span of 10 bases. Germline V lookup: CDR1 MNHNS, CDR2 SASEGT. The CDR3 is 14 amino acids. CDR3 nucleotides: TGTGCCAGCAGTGGGAAGGGTTCCTCCTACGAGCAGTACTTC. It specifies CASSGKGSSYEQYF.

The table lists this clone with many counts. This chain's CDR3 is CASSAPSGADEYNEQFF. The CDR3 nucleotides read TGTGCCAGCAGCGCCCCCTCCGGGGCGGATGAGTACAATGAGCAGTTCTTC. The J gene is TRBJ2-1, the V gene TRBV9; D is possibly TRBD1 or TRBD2 (5 bases each). V was cut by 3 bases and J by 4 bases, with 20 bases left in between. Germline V CDR1 and CDR2: SGDLS, YYNGEE. The CDR3 extends over 17 amino acids.

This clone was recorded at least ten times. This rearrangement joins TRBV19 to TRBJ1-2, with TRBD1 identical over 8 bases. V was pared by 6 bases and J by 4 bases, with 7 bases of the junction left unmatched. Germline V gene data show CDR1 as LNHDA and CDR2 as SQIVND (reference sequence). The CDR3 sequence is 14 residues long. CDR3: CASSSLTGVYGYTF. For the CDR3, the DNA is TGTGCCAGTAGCTCCTTGACAGGGGTCTATGGCTACACCTTC.

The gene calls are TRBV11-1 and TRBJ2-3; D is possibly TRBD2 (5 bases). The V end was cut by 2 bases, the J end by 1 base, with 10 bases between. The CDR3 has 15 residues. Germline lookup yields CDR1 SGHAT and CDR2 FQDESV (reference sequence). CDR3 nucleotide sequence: TGTGCCAGCAGCTTACGGGGAGATCGCACAGATACGCAGTATTTT. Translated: CASSLRGDRTDTQYF.